This is a list of T cell receptor beta chains from one sample in a study of T cell changes during pregnancy in multiple sclerosis. Data came from immunoSEQ multiplex PCR; TCRdb stores just in-frame clones and leaves some out. The sample holds about 99,000 clones, approximately 94% seen once. The specimen comprised peripheral blood, sampled after pregnancy. These receptors were taken from a female donor with multiple sclerosis, enrolled in a pregnancy study. CDR3s include the opening cysteine and the closing phenylalanine or tryptophan. The D gene is left open where the match is weak. Size tells how often a clone was seen (once, few, many) or the class of an expanded clone, and some rows leave it out.

TRBD1	TRBV4-1	NA	TRBJ2-7	CASSQSGTGGYEQYF	TGCGCCAGCAGCCAGTCCGGGACAGGGGGTTACGAGCAGTACTTC
TRBD1	TRBV28	NA	TRBJ2-7	CASSLPGQEAYEQYF	TGTGCCAGCAGTTTACCGGGACAGGAGGCGTACGAGCAGTACTTC
TRBD2	TRBV27	NA	TRBJ2-1	CASSLLASGMPGGEQFF	TGTGCCAGCAGTTTATTGGCTAGCGGGATGCCTGGGGGGGAGCAGTTCTTC
TRBD1	TRBV19	NA	TRBJ1-5	CASTPRRGRQGGNQPQHF	TGTGCCAGTACTCCCAGGAGGGGGCGCCAAGGTGGAAATCAGCCCCAGCATTTT
NA	TRBV6-1	NA	TRBJ1-5	CASSEAGGRNQPQHF	TGTGCCAGCAGTGAAGCTGGGGGGAGGAATCAGCCCCAGCATTTT
TRBD2	TRBV28	NA	TRBJ2-3	CASSSARGWGEGLAGRTDTQYF	TGTGCCAGCAGTTCCGCGAGGGGATGGGGGGAAGGACTAGCGGGCCGCACAGATACGCAGTATTTT
TRBD2	TRBV9	NA	TRBJ2-7	CASSALAGGPGEQYF	TGTGCCAGCAGCGCTCTAGCGGGAGGGCCGGGGGAGCAGTACTTC
NA	TRBV9	NA	TRBJ2-7	CASSVGVGWTAHEQYF	TGTGCCAGCAGCGTAGGGGTAGGATGGACAGCTCACGAGCAGTACTTC
NA	TRBV10-1	NA	TRBJ2-3	CASSPFFSTDTQYF	TGCGCCAGCAGTCCCTTTTTTAGCACAGATACGCAGTATTTT
NA	TRBV19	NA	TRBJ1-1	CASCNGNTEAFF	TGTGCCAGTTGCAACGGGAACACTGAAGCTTTCTTT
NA	TRBV4-1	NA	TRBJ2-1	CASSGRLADKQFF	TGCGCCAGCTCGGGGAGGTTAGCGGATAAGCAGTTCTTC
NA	TRBV4-1	NA	TRBJ2-7	CASSQDREQYF	TGCGCCAGCAGCCAAGATAGAGAGCAGTACTTC
TRBD2	TRBV4-2	NA	TRBJ2-3	CASSQGGTSDNTDTQYF	TGTGCCAGCAGCCAAGGTGGAACTAGCGACAATACAGATACGCAGTATTTT
TRBD1	TRBV27	NA	TRBJ2-1	CASRALGDSYEQFF	TGTGCCAGCAGAGCCCTTGGGGACAGCTATGAGCAGTTCTTC
NA	TRBV5-1	once	TRBJ1-1	CASSKPRSAGTTKRLNTEAFF	TGCGCCAGCAGCAAACCACGCTCGGCCGGGACAACTAAACGCCTGAACACTGAAGCTTTCTTT
NA	TRBV19	NA	TRBJ2-1	CASRLTSLGNNEQFF	TGTGCCAGTAGGTTAACTAGCCTTGGTAACAATGAGCAGTTCTTC
NA	TRBV27	NA	TRBJ2-1	CASSLTGIYNEQFF	TGTGCCAGCAGCCTCACAGGGATCTACAATGAGCAGTTCTTC
NA	TRBV2	NA	TRBJ1-1	CASSSPRNTEAFF	TGTGCCAGCAGTTCTCCGCGGAACACTGAAGCTTTCTTT
NA	TRBV19	NA	TRBJ2-1	CASSPRQDEQFF	TGTGCCAGTAGCCCGAGACAGGATGAGCAGTTCTTC
TRBD1	TRBV30	NA	TRBJ1-3	CAWSVGGQDFRNTIYF	TGTGCCTGGAGTGTAGGTGGACAGGACTTTAGGAACACCATATATTTT
TRBD2	TRBV27	NA	TRBJ2-7	CASSYRTSGYEQYF	TGTGCCAGCAGTTACCGGACTAGCGGATACGAGCAGTACTTC
NA	TRBV11-2	NA	TRBJ2-4	CASSLRGAAKNIQYF	TGTGCCAGCAGCCTACGGGGGGCCGCCAAAAACATTCAGTACTTC
NA	TRBV5-6	NA	TRBJ2-3	CASSLGGGSTDTQYF	TGTGCCAGCAGCTTGGGGGGCGGAAGCACAGATACGCAGTATTTT
TRBD2	TRBV9	NA	TRBJ2-6	CASSAGTSGISGANVLTF	TGTGCCAGCAGCGCCGGGACTAGCGGGATCTCTGGGGCCAACGTCCTGACTTTC
NA	TRBV4-2	once	TRBJ1-3	CASSQDQVQARISGNTIYF	TGTGCCAGCAGCCAAGATCAAGTACAGGCGCGCATATCTGGAAACACCATATATTTT
TRBD1	TRBV5-4	NA	TRBJ1-2	CASSARDRGLGYTF	TGTGCCAGCAGCGCCCGGGACAGGGGGCTAGGCTACACCTTC
TRBD1	TRBV5-4	NA	TRBJ2-2	CASSPGQAWRAGELFF	TGTGCCAGCAGCCCTGGACAGGCATGGCGAGCCGGGGAGCTGTTTTTT
TRBD1	TRBV6-1	few	TRBJ1-2	CASPGQGGYGYTF	TGTGCCAGCCCGGGACAGGGGGGCTATGGCTACACCTTC
NA	TRBV6-1	NA	TRBJ1-5	CASSLLGRTNQPQHF	TGTGCCAGCAGTCTTTTAGGCCGGACTAATCAGCCCCAGCATTTT
NA	TRBV7-9	NA	TRBJ2-2	CASRSLRGNTGELFF	TGTGCCAGCAGGTCCTTAAGGGGGAACACCGGGGAGCTGTTTTTT